This entry concerns a single T cell receptor (beta chain). This sample is part of a study of T cell changes during pregnancy in multiple sclerosis. V dropped 0 bases and J dropped 4 bases, with 16 bases sitting between them. The CDR3 loop spans 17 amino acids. Germline CDR1 is LNHNV and CDR2 is YYDKDF (reference sequence). Repertoires were generated with immunoSEQ multiplex PCR, while TCRdb's copy carries only in-frame clones and drops some. Of more than 55,000 clones in the sample, just over 90% are singletons; the top ten hold roughly 2%. Here the sequenced sample was peripheral blood, taken in the first trimester of pregnancy. This sequence originates from a female donor in good health, enrolled as a control in a pregnancy study. The V and J genes are TRBV15 and TRBJ1-5; D unclear. Here the CDR3 DNA reads TGTGCCACCAGCAGAGATTCAGTAGAGGGTAGAAATCAGCCCCAGCATTTT. It encodes CATSRDSVEGRNQPQHF.